The 13 T cell receptor beta chains below all came from one sample that was sequenced in a study of shared clonotypes between healthy human individuals. Using immunoSEQ multiplex PCR, the repertoire was profiled, and TCRdb retains in-frame clones only, with some absent. The table records hundreds of thousands of clones, more than 60% of them present only once. What was sequenced was memory CD4+ T cells sorted from blood. Subset defined: CD45RA-negative fraction. The source of these receptors is a man under 40 in good health.

The chain has TRBV5-1 and TRBJ2-7; 7 nucleotides line up with TRBD1. The ends lost 4 bases at V and 2 bases at J; junction bases unmatched: 3. The CDR3 consists of 13 residues. Germline values: CDR1 SGHRS, CDR2 YFSETQ. The CDR3 nucleotides are TGCGCCAGCAGCCCGGGACAGACCTACGAGCAGTACTTC. This encodes CASSPGQTYEQYF.

V usage is TRBV7-6 and J usage is TRBJ2-1; 8 bases are a match to TRBD2. V shed 2 bases, J shed 4 bases, and the junction held 10 bases outside the gene matches. This CDR3 spans 17 amino acids. Germline V gene sequence: CDR1 SGHVS, CDR2 FNYEAQ. CDR3: CASSLKAGVGVYNEQFF. Here the CDR3 DNA reads TGTGCCAGCAGCTTAAAAGCGGGAGTTGGGGTTTACAATGAGCAGTTCTTC.

The rearrangement uses TRBV10-3 and TRBJ1-2; D unclear. Germline V gene lookup returns CDR1 ENHRY and CDR2 SYGVKD. This CDR3 is built from 13 residues. The germline V and J ends were trimmed by 2 bases and 0 bases, with 4 bases remaining between them. For the CDR3, the DNA is TGTGCCATCAGTGAGAATCCTAACTATGGCTACACCTTC. Protein: CAISENPNYGYTF.

J is TRBJ2-3 and V is TRBV6-6; D tentatively fits TRBD1 or TRBD2 (5 bases each). CDR1 is MNHNY, CDR2 SVGAGI, per germline (reference sequence). Trimming cost V 6 bases and J 0 bases, with 7 bases left between them. The CDR3 is 13 residues long. DNA for the CDR3: TGTGCCAGCAGCGGGGCGAGCACAGATACGCAGTATTTT. Amino acid sequence: CASSGASTDTQYF.

The chain links TRBV1 to TRBJ2-7. TRBV1 is an annotated pseudogene. The CDR3 runs to 21 residues. DNA for the CDR3: TGCACCAGCAGCCTAGACCGCTTTCGGGCGCCGCGCGCTAAGAATTTCCACGAGCAGTACTTC. This encodes CTSSLDRFRAPRAKNFHEQYF.

The chain links TRBV25-1 to TRBJ2-5; D may be TRBD1 (6 bases). The germline V and J ends were trimmed by 5 bases and 5 bases, with 15 bases remaining between them. This CDR3 spans 14 amino acids. Germline loops: CDR1 MGHDK, CDR2 SYGVNS. Here the CDR3 reads CASSRGGSGETQYF. CDR3 coding DNA: TGTGCCAGCAGTAGAGGGGGAAGTGGGGAGACCCAGTACTTC.

The rearrangement uses TRBV5-4 and TRBJ2-5; D may match TRBD1 or TRBD2 (6 bases each). Germline CDR1 is SGHNT and CDR2 is YYREEE (reference sequence). Trimming stripped 2 bases from V and 1 base from J, with 12 bases between. The CDR3 is 15 amino acids. The CDR3 loop reads CASSFLGGSQETQYF. Here the CDR3 DNA reads TGTGCCAGCAGCTTTTTGGGGGGCTCCCAAGAGACCCAGTACTTC.

V gene TRBV5-8 combines with J gene TRBJ2-5; 8 bases are shared with TRBD1. Germline V gives CDR1 SGHTS, CDR2 YDEGEE. J was trimmed by 5 bases and V by 3 bases; bases with no gene match: 6. The CDR3 consists of 14 residues. The DNA of the CDR3 is TGTGCCAGCAGCTCCGGACAGGGATGGGAGACCCAGTACTTC. Translation: CASSSGQGWETQYF.

The chain couples TRBV7-9 to TRBJ2-7; TRBD1 agrees at 7 bases. The CDR3 has 17 residues. CDR1 and CDR2 (germline): SEHNR, FQNEAQ (reference sequence). V lost 2 bases and J lost 2; bases outside the gene matches: 12. The CDR3 DNA is TGTGCCAGCAGCTTAAAAGGGGATTTGACAGGGACCTACGAGCAGTACTTC. It translates to CASSLKGDLTGTYEQYF.

The V call is TRBV6-5, the J call TRBJ1-6; D unclear. In germline, CDR1 is MNHEY, CDR2 SVGAGI. The length of the CDR3 is 15 residues. V dropped 2 bases and J dropped 10 bases, with 15 bases sitting between them. CDR3 sequence: CASSYRLGGRSPLHF. In DNA, the CDR3 is TGTGCCAGCAGTTACAGGTTGGGTGGGCGGTCACCCCTCCACTTT.

This rearrangement joins TRBV7-8 to TRBJ2-7, with 9 bases matching TRBD1. Germline V gene lookup returns CDR1 SGHVS and CDR2 FQNEAQ. Germline trimming cut 2 bases from V and 6 bases from J; bases unmatched to any gene: 5. This CDR3 is built from 14 residues. In DNA, the CDR3 is TGTGCCAGCAGCTTACGGACAGGGGCATCCGAGCAGTACTTC. This gives the protein CASSLRTGASEQYF. Based on the CDR3 plus reference TRBV7-8 and TRBJ2-7, the full variable domain is GAGVSQSPRYKVAKRGQDVALRCDPISGHVSLFWYQQALGQGPEFLTYFQNEAQLDKSGLPSDRFFAERPEGSVSTLKIQRTQQEDSAVYLCASSLRTGASEQYFGPGTRLTVT.

The genes are TRBV29-1 and TRBJ1-2; D call uncertain. In germline, CDR1 is SQVTM, CDR2 ANQGSEA. Trimming pared 7 bases from V and 2 bases from J, leaving 14 bases between. The CDR3 runs 13 residues. The CDR3 sequence: CSDGEPTNYGYTF. CDR3 nucleotide sequence: TGCAGCGACGGAGAGCCGACCAACTATGGCTACACCTTC.

The V gene is TRBV11-2, the J gene TRBJ1-4, with TRBD1 identical over 7 bases. The trim removed 4 bases at V and 11 bases at J, leaving 16 bases unmatched. The CDR3 is made up of 16 amino acids. Per germline, CDR1 SGHAT and CDR2 FQNNGV. Here the CDR3 DNA reads TGTGCCAGCAGCTCTCCAAGACAGGGAATCAAGGGGAAACTGTTTTTT. This translates into CASSSPRQGIKGKLFF.